The rows below give T cell receptor beta chains drawn from one sample of a study of shared clonotypes between healthy human individuals. The method was immunoSEQ multiplex PCR; TCRdb's version includes in-frame clones alone and lacks a portion of them. This table has about 560,000 clones, around 81% appearing once. The specimen sequenced was PBMCs. These receptors were taken from a woman aged 40 to 50 in good health. Some clones in this sample may be carry-over from other donors' samples. Both conserved end residues are part of each CDR3. The D gene is left open where the match is weak. Clone sizes are given selectively: once, few, many, or a class where the clone is expanded.

J,size,D,V,CDR3,DNA
TRBJ2-5,once,-,TRBV5-1,CASKAPTDLETQYF,TGCGCCAGCAAAGCGCCCACCGACTTAGAGACCCAGTACTTC
TRBJ2-7,many,TRBD2,TRBV5-4,CASSSSTRTSGNYEQYF,TGTGCCAGCAGCTCCTCAACTCGGACTAGCGGGAACTACGAGCAGTACTTC
TRBJ2-1,once,TRBD2,TRBV2,CASSASGVYNEQFF,TGTGCCAGCAGTGCGAGCGGGGTCTACAATGAGCAGTTCTTC
TRBJ2-7,-,-,TRBV5-1,CASSLAVRSPYEQYF,TGCGCCAGCAGCTTGGCCGTCAGGAGTCCCTACGAGCAGTACTTC
TRBJ1-2,few,-,TRBV30,CAWSVTQGRYYGYTF,TGTGCCTGGAGTGTAACACAGGGCCGGTACTATGGCTACACCTTC
TRBJ2-7,once,TRBD2,TRBV6-5,CASTPPGLAGQRQYF,TGTGCCAGCACCCCCCCAGGACTAGCGGGACAGCGGCAGTACTTC
TRBJ2-3,-,-,TRBV28,CASRAGDFDAQYF,TGTGCCAGCAGAGCAGGGGATTTTGATGCGCAGTATTTT
TRBJ2-1,-,TRBD2,TRBV28,CASRGPLAGGFTSYNEQFF,TGTGCCAGCAGGGGCCCCTTAGCGGGAGGATTTACCTCCTACAATGAGCAGTTCTTC
TRBJ2-1,-,-,TRBV7-9,CASSFGGNMVEQFF,TGTGCCAGCAGCTTCGGGGGTAATATGGTTGAGCAGTTCTTC
TRBJ2-5,once,-,TRBV20-1,CSATQETQYF,TGCAGTGCTACCCAAGAGACCCAGTACTTC
TRBJ2-5,-,-,TRBV15,CATSRPRETGETQYF,TGTGCCACCAGCAGACCCAGGGAGACGGGAGAGACCCAGTACTTC
TRBJ2-3,-,TRBD2,TRBV9,CASSEGLAETDTQYF,TGTGCCAGCAGCGAAGGACTAGCGGAAACAGATACGCAGTATTTT
TRBJ2-7,-,TRBD1,TRBV7-6,CASSPTQTGFYEQYF,TGTGCCAGCAGCCCCACTCAGACAGGGTTCTACGAGCAGTACTTC
TRBJ2-1,-,-,TRBV7-2,CASSLGAGYNEQFF,TGTGCCAGCAGCTTAGGCGCGGGGTACAATGAGCAGTTCTTC
TRBJ1-1,-,TRBD1,TRBV2,CASSDSPGGIF,TGTGCCAGCAGTGACTCACCAGGGGGGATCTTT
TRBJ1-1,-,-,TRBV10-3,CANSRDRGGGFF,TGTGCCAACTCCCGGGACCGGGGAGGGGGTTTCTTT
TRBJ2-5,-,-,TRBV2,CASRWAQETQYF,TGTGCCAGCCGGTGGGCGCAAGAGACCCAGTACTTC
TRBJ1-4,few,TRBD1,TRBV5-4,CACSGGLDEKLFF,TGTGCCTGCTCAGGGGGATTAGATGAAAAACTGTTTTTT
TRBJ2-7,many,TRBD1,TRBV5-1,CASSVDRGSSYEQYF,TGCGCCAGCAGCGTGGACAGGGGGAGCTCCTACGAGCAGTACTTC
TRBJ1-4,-,-,TRBV30,CAWSYTGYLEKLFF,TGTGCCTGGAGCTATACAGGGTACCTAGAAAAACTGTTTTTT
TRBJ1-6,-,-,TRBV6-5,CASSSFYNSPLHF,TGTGCCAGCAGCTCCTTCTATAATTCACCCCTCCACTTT
TRBJ2-7,-,-,TRBV6-6,CASSYGTGSSYEQYF,TGTGCCAGCAGTTACGGGACCGGCAGCTCCTACGAGCAGTACTTC
TRBJ2-5,-,-,TRBV5-4,CASSLGAHQETQYF,TGTGCCAGCAGCTTGGGAGCCCACCAAGAGACCCAGTACTTC
TRBJ2-1,-,-,TRBV28,CASSEDGPYNEQFF,TGTGCCAGCAGTGAGGATGGACCATACAATGAGCAGTTCTTC
TRBJ2-5,-,-,TRBV5-1,CASSLPAETQYF,TGCGCCAGCAGCTTGCCAGCAGAGACCCAGTACTTC
TRBJ1-1,-,TRBD1,TRBV7-8,CASSTGQGSEAFF,TGTGCCAGCAGCACCGGACAGGGTTCGGAAGCTTTCTTT
TRBJ2-4,-,TRBD2,TRBV2,CASSELQGIAGGYF,TGTGCCAGCAGCGAGCTTCAGGGAATAGCGGGAGGGTACTTC
TRBJ2-1,-,TRBD2,TRBV6-4,CASGACGPTSGSNEQFF,TGTGCCAGCGGCGCGTGTGGGCCGACTAGCGGGAGTAATGAGCAGTTCTTC
TRBJ2-1,-,-,TRBV12-5,CASGLVLGDPPNNEQFF,TGTGCTAGTGGTTTGGTACTGGGGGATCCCCCCAACAATGAGCAGTTCTTC
TRBJ2-3,-,TRBD1,TRBV28,CASRATGLGTQYF,TGTGCCAGCAGAGCGACAGGGTTAGGTACGCAGTATTTT
TRBJ2-3,-,-,TRBV29-1,CSVVLGIDTQYF,TGCAGCGTTGTCCTGGGAATAGATACGCAGTATTTT
TRBJ1-2,-,-,TRBV5-1,CASSLTGIGYGYTF,TGCGCCAGCAGCTTGACAGGGATCGGCTATGGCTACACCTTC
TRBJ2-5,-,-,TRBV7-9,CASSRAGTEETQYF,TGTGCCAGCAGCCGAGCGGGGACAGAAGAGACCCAGTACTTC
TRBJ2-4,-,-,TRBV7-2,CASSLQGDKNIQYF,TGTGCCAGCAGCTTACAGGGTGACAAAAACATTCAGTACTTC
TRBJ1-2,-,-,TRBV6-5,CASSYRQGTPGYTF,TGTGCCAGCAGTTACCGGCAGGGGACTCCGGGCTACACCTTC
TRBJ2-3,-,-,TRBV7-2,CASSWTRTESDTQYF,TGTGCCAGCAGCTGGACTCGCACCGAGAGCGATACGCAGTATTTT
TRBJ2-7,-,TRBD1,TRBV4-1,CASSQQDRDYEQYF,TGCGCCAGCAGCCAGCAGGACAGGGACTACGAGCAGTACTTC
TRBJ2-5,-,TRBD1,TRBV5-1,CASSLGVTGMLETQYF,TGCGCCAGCAGCTTGGGGGTGACAGGGATGTTGGAGACCCAGTACTTC
TRBJ2-1,few,TRBD2,TRBV14,CASSQVSSGSFEQFF,TGTGCCAGCAGCCAAGTTTCTAGCGGGAGTTTTGAGCAGTTCTTC
TRBJ2-5,many,-,TRBV10-3,CAIRDSGRRETQYF,TGTGCCATCCGGGATAGCGGTCGAAGGGAGACCCAGTACTTC
TRBJ1-1,-,-,TRBV29-1,CSVGGHQNTEAFF,TGCAGCGTGGGAGGACACCAGAACACTGAAGCTTTCTTT
TRBJ2-6,few,-,TRBV29-1,CSVEDGEWGASGANVLTF,TGCAGCGTTGAAGATGGCGAGTGGGGGGCCTCTGGGGCCAACGTCCTGACTTTC
TRBJ2-2,once,TRBD2,TRBV29-1,CSVLAGGLSTGELFF,TGCAGCGTCCTAGCGGGAGGGCTGAGCACCGGGGAGCTGTTTTTT
TRBJ2-1,-,TRBD1,TRBV6-1,CASTTDRALYNEQFF,TGTGCCAGCACCACCGACAGGGCCCTCTACAATGAGCAGTTCTTC
TRBJ1-1,-,-,TRBV29-1,CSVDTDRGVTEAFF,TGCAGCGTTGACACCGACCGCGGGGTCACTGAAGCTTTCTTT
TRBJ2-7,-,-,TRBV6-6,CAISDGIRAYEQYF,TGTGCCATCAGTGACGGCATTCGGGCCTACGAGCAGTACTTC
TRBJ2-5,once,-,TRBV7-2,CASSLSPSQETQYF,TGTGCCAGCAGCTTATCCCCCAGTCAGGAGACCCAGTACTTC
TRBJ1-2,-,TRBD1,TRBV10-3,CAISRWTGGNYGYTF,TGTGCCATCAGTCGATGGACAGGGGGCAACTATGGCTACACCTTC
TRBJ2-3,-,-,TRBV19,CASSIGGDTQYF,TGTGCCAGTAGTATTGGAGGGGATACGCAGTATTTT
TRBJ1-2,-,-,TRBV30,CAWSVGAGQLGYTF,TGTGCCTGGAGTGTCGGGGCAGGGCAGTTGGGCTACACCTTC
TRBJ1-3,few,-,TRBV6-5,CASSSSYRDKLRF,TGTGCCAGCAGTAGTTCATACCGGGACAAATTGAGGTTT
TRBJ2-7,-,TRBD2,TRBV4-3,CASSQDLASGAYEQYF,TGCGCCAGCAGCCAAGATTTGGCTAGCGGGGCCTACGAGCAGTACTTC
TRBJ1-1,-,TRBD1,TRBV6-6,CASSTGAMNTEAFF,TGTGCCAGCAGTACAGGGGCGATGAACACTGAAGCTTTCTTT
TRBJ1-4,-,-,TRBV10-3,CAISESARRGNEKLFF,TGTGCCATCAGTGAGTCAGCGAGGAGGGGTAATGAAAAACTGTTTTTT
TRBJ2-7,-,-,TRBV10-2,CATRDNSYEQYF,TGCGCCACCCGGGACAATTCCTACGAGCAGTACTTC